Below, 16 T cell receptor beta chains from the same sample are listed, as sequenced in a study of cytomegalovirus exposure and HLA in healthy donors. The primer mix had 60 Vbeta and 13 Jbeta primers. Only in-frame clones appear in the TCRdb table, and some are missing; sequencing was by immunoSEQ multiplex PCR. Of approximately 140,000 clones in the sample, roughly 72% are singletons; the top ten hold around 1.8%. The specimen was PBMCs. The receptors shown here come from a woman aged 45 to 65 in good health and CMV-seronegative.

The V gene is TRBV6-7, the J gene TRBJ2-7; 13 bases agree with TRBD2. TRBV6-7 is placed among ORFs of uncertain function. The CDR3 is made up of 16 amino acids. Losses at the gene ends were 5 bases for V and 7 bases for J; bases not matched to a gene: 11. CDR3 in DNA: TGTGCCAGCAGTCCCCCCCGGACTAGCGGGGGTCGGGAGCAGTACGTC. Translated: CASSPPRTSGGREQYV.

The chain recombines TRBV10-3 with TRBJ1-5; 7 bases agree with TRBD1. V shed 5 bases, J shed 9 bases, and the junction held 4 bases outside the gene matches. This CDR3 has 12 amino acids. Germline CDR1 and CDR2: ENHRY and SYGVKD. The CDR3 loop is CAISNQGVPQHF. CDR3 coding DNA: TGTGCCATCAGTAATCAGGGGGTGCCCCAGCATTTT.

A few counts support this clone. V gene TRBV28 combines with J gene TRBJ1-5; 7 positions match TRBD1. The germline V gene has CDR1 MDHEN and CDR2 SYDVKM. The CDR3 is 16 amino acids. Unmatched junction bases numbered 8, after V lost 5 bases and J lost 1 base. In nucleotides, the CDR3 is TGTGCCAGCAGTCCAGGGGGGCCCTTGAGCAATCAGCCCCAGCATTTT. Encoded protein: CASSPGGPLSNQPQHF.

V and J are TRBV7-3 and TRBJ2-5, with D unresolved. The CDR3 consists of 15 residues. The V end was cut by 3 bases, the J end by 0 bases, with 11 bases between. Germline CDR1 and CDR2: SGHTA and FQGTGA. The CDR3 region is CASSLVGGNQETQYF. Written as DNA, the CDR3 is TGTGCCAGCAGCTTGGTCGGCGGAAACCAAGAGACCCAGTACTTC.

The chain is built from TRBV10-3 and TRBJ1-2; TRBD1 might be the D (6 bases). Trimming left V 0 bases short and J 12 bases short, with 11 bases between. The V gene's germline CDR1 is ENHRY and CDR2 SYGVKD. The CDR3 loop spans 12 amino acids. Here the CDR3 DNA reads TGTGCCATCAGTGAGTCGGACAGCCCCAACACCTTC. Translating it yields CAISESDSPNTF.

The genes are TRBV5-4 and TRBJ1-1, with 7 positions matching TRBD1. After removal of 2 bases from V and 7 bases from J, the junction contained 2 bases not matched to a gene. The V gene's germline CDR1 is SGHNT and CDR2 YYREEE (reference sequence). This CDR3 has 12 residues. CDR3 sequence: CASSFGDSEAFF. In nucleotides, the CDR3 is TGTGCCAGCAGCTTTGGGGACAGTGAAGCTTTCTTT.

The CDR3 loop is CATSDDLNRGPETQYF. The CDR3, as DNA: TGTGCCACCAGCGACGATCTGAACAGGGGGCCAGAGACCCAGTACTTC. The chain carries TRBV15 and TRBJ2-5; 9 positions match TRBD1. V lost 5 bases and J lost 4; bases outside the gene matches: 11. This CDR3 has 16 residues. CDR1 and CDR2 (germline): LNHNV, YYDKDF (reference sequence).

The chain couples TRBV14 to TRBJ2-5, with 7 bases that match TRBD2. V shed 1 base, J shed 0 bases, and the junction held 5 bases outside the gene matches. The germline V gene encodes CDR1 SGHDN and CDR2 FVKESK. The CDR3 has 16 residues. This CDR3 is CASSQGPSGDQETQYF. CDR3 sequence (DNA): TGTGCCAGCAGCCAAGGACCTAGCGGAGACCAAGAGACCCAGTACTTC.

The rearrangement uses TRBV7-6 and TRBJ2-2; 10 positions agree with TRBD2. Germline loops: CDR1 SGHVS, CDR2 FNYEAQ. Unmatched junction bases numbered 5, after V lost 5 bases and J lost 2 bases. This CDR3 contains 16 residues. The CDR3: CASSGRTSGNTGELFF. The CDR3 bases are TGTGCCAGCAGCGGACGGACTAGCGGAAACACCGGGGAGCTGTTTTTT.

V and J are TRBV19 and TRBJ1-5, with no clear D. Germline V gene data show CDR1 as LNHDA and CDR2 as SQIVND (reference sequence). This CDR3 is 14 amino acids long. Trimming cost V 5 bases and J 0 bases, with 8 bases left between them. CDR3 residues: CASSGGVSNQPQHF. The CDR3 bases are TGTGCCAGTAGTGGTGGAGTTAGCAATCAGCCCCAGCATTTT.

The V and J genes are TRBV11-2 and TRBJ2-1; 7 bases map to TRBD2. The CDR3 contains 15 residues. Looked up from germline, CDR1 is SGHAT and CDR2 is FQNNGV. V shed 3 bases and J 9 bases; nucleotides not matched to a gene: 11. CDR3 bases: TGTGCCAGCAGCTTTTCGGGCGGGAGTATGGGTGAGCAGTTCTTC. It encodes CASSFSGGSMGEQFF.

CDR3 DNA sequence: TGTGCCAGCAGGCACCGGGACAGGCCATATCAGCCCCAGCATTTT. This codes for CASRHRDRPYQPQHF. The chain carries TRBV6-1 and TRBJ1-5; 8 positions match TRBD1. This CDR3 is built from 15 residues. Germline-derived CDR1 and CDR2 are MNHNS and SASEGT. The J segment lost 5 bases and the V segment lost 6 bases, leaving 9 bases of the junction unmatched.

The rearrangement joins TRBV28 to TRBJ2-1, with TRBD2 identical over 12 bases. Losses at the gene ends were 3 bases for V and 7 bases for J; bases not matched to a gene: 16. The germline CDR1 and CDR2 sequences are MDHEN and SYDVKM. The length of the CDR3 is 19 residues. The CDR3 is CASSFHLVPSGRAVNEQFF. In nucleotides, the CDR3 is TGTGCCAGCAGTTTCCACCTCGTACCTAGCGGGAGGGCCGTAAATGAGCAGTTCTTC.

The chain carries TRBV4-2 and TRBJ2-7; tentatively, D is TRBD2 (7 bases). Germline V gene lookup returns CDR1 LGHNA and CDR2 YNFKEQ. The CDR3 consists of 19 residues. The V gene lost 0 bases and the J gene lost 1 base, with 22 bases spanning the gap. The chain's CDR3 is CASSQDREEVWGRSYEQYF. As DNA, the CDR3 is TGTGCCAGCAGCCAAGATCGGGAGGAGGTCTGGGGGCGATCCTACGAGCAGTACTTC.

This clone has a handful of counts. The chain carries TRBV19 and TRBJ1-1, with 7 positions matching TRBD1. The CDR3 spans 14 residues. The junction had 8 bases not matched to a gene; V was cut back by 5 bases and J by 5 bases. Germline loops: CDR1 LNHDA, CDR2 SQIVND (reference sequence). The CDR3 region has the DNA TGTGCCAGTAGTCGCCGGACAGGTCGGACTGAAGCTTTCTTT. Protein: CASSRRTGRTEAFF. The whole variable domain, filled in from reference TRBV19 and TRBJ1-1, reads DGGITQSPKYLFRKEGQNVTLSCEQNLNHDAMYWYRQDPGQGLRLIYYSQIVNDFQKGDIAEGYSVSREKKESFPLTVTSAQKNPTAFYLCASSRRTGRTEAFFGQGTRLTVV.

The chain has TRBV7-2 and TRBJ2-7; perhaps TRBD2 as D (6 bases). CDR3 size: 15 residues. The germline CDR1 and CDR2 sequences are SGHTA and FQGNSA. The germline V and J ends were trimmed by 3 bases and 2 bases, with 14 bases remaining between them. The CDR3 nucleotides are TGTGCCAGCAGCTTGGGTGGCGGGGAAACCTACGAGCAGTACTTC. Amino acid sequence: CASSLGGGETYEQYF.